The 9 T cell receptor beta chains below were found in one sample sequenced in a study of cytomegalovirus exposure and HLA in healthy donors. 60 Vbeta and 13 Jbeta primers were used in PCR. TCRdb's copy holds only in-frame clones and misses some; the assay was immunoSEQ multiplex PCR. The table records roughly 140,000 clones, roughly 77% of them present only once. What was sequenced was PBMCs. These receptors all stem from a human donor in good health.

The chain carries TRBV4-1 and TRBJ1-6; D gene ambiguous. This CDR3 spans 14 amino acids. The V gene's germline CDR1 is MGHRA and CDR2 YSYEKL. V gave up 4 bases and J gave up 5 bases, with 9 bases separating them. The CDR3 is CASSLYLNNSPLHF. The CDR3 DNA reads TGCGCCAGCAGCCTATACCTAAATAATTCACCCCTCCACTTT.

The V gene is TRBV2, the J gene TRBJ1-2; D remains ambiguous. Germline V gives CDR1 SNHLY, CDR2 FYNNEI. Trimming took 1 base from V and 4 from J, leaving 16 bases between them. The CDR3 length is 16 residues. CDR3 amino acids: CASSEGAGLNLYGYTF. The CDR3 nucleotides are TGTGCCAGCAGTGAAGGGGCAGGCCTTAACCTCTATGGCTACACCTTC.

The chain employs TRBV7-2 and TRBJ2-5, with TRBD2 matching over 9 bases. J gave up 5 bases and V 3 bases, and 7 bases lay outside the gene matches. Per the germline V gene, CDR1 is SGHTA and CDR2 is FQGNSA. The CDR3 loop spans 15 amino acids. CDR3 sequence (DNA): TGTGCCAGCAGCTTTAGCGGGAGCAAGGGGGAGACCCAGTACTTC. Protein: CASSFSGSKGETQYF.

The rearrangement uses TRBV27 and TRBJ2-7, with 9 bases identical to TRBD2. Germline V gene lookup returns CDR1 MNHEY and CDR2 SMNVEV (reference sequence). V trimming: 5 bases; J trimming: 5 bases; junction bases outside the gene matches: 13. The length of the CDR3 is 16 residues. CDR3 coding DNA: TGTGCCAGCAGTCCCCCGGAGCGGGAGGAGGAAAACGAGCAGTACTTC. Its translation: CASSPPEREEENEQYF.

This CDR3 is CASSVGQGVYTGELFF. The CDR3 DNA reads as TGTGCCAGCAGTGTAGGTCAGGGTGTCTACACCGGGGAGCTGTTTTTT. This sequence joins TRBV2 and TRBJ2-2, with a possible D match to TRBD1 (5 bases). Between the trimmed V and J ends, which lost 4 bases and 3 bases, there was a span of 15 bases. The germline V gene has CDR1 SNHLY and CDR2 FYNNEI. CDR3 length: 16 amino acids.

V and J are TRBV19 and TRBJ1-1; 8 bases map to TRBD1. V gave up 9 bases and J gave up 3 bases; unmatched junction bases: 6. Germline CDR1 is LNHDA and CDR2 is SQIVND (reference sequence). This CDR3 spans 13 amino acids. The CDR3 DNA follows: TGTGCCAGCGAGACAGGGGCGGACACTGAAGCTTTCTTT. As protein: CASETGADTEAFF.

V gene TRBV4-1 combines with J gene TRBJ2-1; 9 bases line up with TRBD2. The ends lost 1 base at V and 7 bases at J; junction bases unmatched: 5. The germline V gene encodes CDR1 MGHRA and CDR2 YSYEKL. The CDR3 is made up of 15 amino acids. The CDR3 loop reads CASSQVAGAWNEQFF. The CDR3 nucleotides read TGCGCCAGCAGCCAAGTAGCGGGAGCATGGAATGAGCAGTTCTTC.

The chain carries TRBV28 and TRBJ2-1; 8 bases map to TRBD2. The CDR3 extends over 13 amino acids. V shed 8 bases and J 10 bases; nucleotides not matched to a gene: 10. The germline CDR1 and CDR2 sequences are MDHEN and SYDVKM. The CDR3 here is CASGAGVPREQFF. In nucleotides, the CDR3 is TGTGCCAGCGGAGCGGGGGTGCCTAGGGAGCAGTTCTTC.

The chain carries TRBV28 and TRBJ1-4; 8 nucleotides line up with TRBD1. The CDR3 consists of 19 residues. With V trimmed by 2 bases and J by 7 bases, 18 bases remained unmatched. Germline V gene data show CDR1 as MDHEN and CDR2 as SYDVKM. CDR3 sequence: CASSLPGQVAAQFREKLFF. CDR3 nucleotides: TGTGCCAGCAGTTTACCGGGACAGGTCGCCGCCCAGTTCCGTGAAAAACTGTTTTTT.